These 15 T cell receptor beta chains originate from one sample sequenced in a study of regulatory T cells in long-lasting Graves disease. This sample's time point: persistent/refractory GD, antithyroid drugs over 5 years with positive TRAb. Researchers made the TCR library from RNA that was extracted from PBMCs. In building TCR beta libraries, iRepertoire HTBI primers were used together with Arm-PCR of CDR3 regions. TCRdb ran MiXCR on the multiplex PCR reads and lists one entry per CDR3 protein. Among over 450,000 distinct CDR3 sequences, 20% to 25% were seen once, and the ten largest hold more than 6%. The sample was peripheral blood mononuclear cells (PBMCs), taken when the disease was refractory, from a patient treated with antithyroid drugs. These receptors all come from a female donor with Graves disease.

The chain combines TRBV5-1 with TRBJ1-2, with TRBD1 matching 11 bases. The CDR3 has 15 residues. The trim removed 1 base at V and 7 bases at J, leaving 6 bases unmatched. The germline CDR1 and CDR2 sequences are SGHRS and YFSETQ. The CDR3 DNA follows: TGCGCCAGCAGCTTGACCGGGACAGGGGGATTTGGCTACACCTTC. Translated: CASSLTGTGGFGYTF. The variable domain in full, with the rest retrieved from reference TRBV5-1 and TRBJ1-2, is KAGVTQTPRYLIKTRGQQVTLSCSPISGHRSVSWYQQTPGQGLQFLFEYFSETQRNKGNFPGRFSGRQFSNSRSEMNVSTLELGDSALYLCASSLTGTGGFGYTFGSGTRLTVV.

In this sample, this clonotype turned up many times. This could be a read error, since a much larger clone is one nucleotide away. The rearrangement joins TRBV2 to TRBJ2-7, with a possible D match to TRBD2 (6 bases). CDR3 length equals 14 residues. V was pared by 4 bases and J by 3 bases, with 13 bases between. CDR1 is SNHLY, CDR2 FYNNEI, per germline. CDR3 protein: CASSVGAGGYEQYF. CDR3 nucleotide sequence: TGTGCCAGCAGTGTAGGGGCCGGGGGCTACGAGCAGTACTTC.

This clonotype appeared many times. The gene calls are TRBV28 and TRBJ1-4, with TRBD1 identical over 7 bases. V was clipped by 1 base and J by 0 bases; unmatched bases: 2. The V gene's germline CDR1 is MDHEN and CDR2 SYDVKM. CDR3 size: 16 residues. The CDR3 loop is CASSLFQGATNEKLFF. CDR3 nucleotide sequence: TGTGCCAGCAGTTTATTTCAGGGGGCAACTAATGAAAAACTGTTTTTT. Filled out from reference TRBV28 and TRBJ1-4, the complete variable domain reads DVKVTQSSRYLVKRTGEKVFLECVQDMDHENMFWYRQDPGLGLRLIYFSYDVKMKEKGDIPEGYSVSREKKERFSLILESASTNQTSMYLCASSLFQGATNEKLFFGSGTQLSVL.

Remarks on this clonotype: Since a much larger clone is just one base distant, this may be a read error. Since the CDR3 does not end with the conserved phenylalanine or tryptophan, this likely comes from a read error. The chain's CDR3 is CASSFHGNQPQHS. In nucleotides, the CDR3 is TGTGCCAGCAGTTTCCATGGCAATCAGCCCCAGCATTCT. J is TRBJ1-5 and V is TRBV6-5; D unclear. The germline V and J ends were trimmed by 4 bases and 2 bases, with 6 bases remaining between them. This CDR3 comprises 13 residues. CDR1 is MNHEY and CDR2 is SVGAGI in the germline V gene.

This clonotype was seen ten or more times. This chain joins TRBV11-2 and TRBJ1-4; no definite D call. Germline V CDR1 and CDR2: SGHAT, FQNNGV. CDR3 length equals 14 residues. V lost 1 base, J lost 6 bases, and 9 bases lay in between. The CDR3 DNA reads TGTGCCAGCAGCTTAGCGACCCAGGATGAAAAACTGTTTTTT. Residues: CASSLATQDEKLFF.

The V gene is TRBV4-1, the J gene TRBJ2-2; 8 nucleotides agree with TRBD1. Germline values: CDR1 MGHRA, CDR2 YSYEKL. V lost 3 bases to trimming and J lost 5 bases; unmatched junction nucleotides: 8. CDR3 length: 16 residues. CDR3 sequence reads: CASSHIGQGITGELFF. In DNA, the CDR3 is TGCGCCAGCAGCCACATTGGACAGGGAATAACCGGGGAGCTGTTTTTT.

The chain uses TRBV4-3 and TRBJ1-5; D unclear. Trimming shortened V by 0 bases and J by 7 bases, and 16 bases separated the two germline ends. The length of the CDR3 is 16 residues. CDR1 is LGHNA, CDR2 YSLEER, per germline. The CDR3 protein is CASSQDYNPRRQPQHF. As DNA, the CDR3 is TGCGCCAGCAGCCAAGATTATAACCCCCGGAGACAGCCCCAGCATTTT.

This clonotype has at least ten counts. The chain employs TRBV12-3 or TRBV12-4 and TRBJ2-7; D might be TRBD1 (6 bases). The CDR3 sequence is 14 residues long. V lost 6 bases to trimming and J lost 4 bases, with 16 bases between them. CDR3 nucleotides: TGTGCCAGCAGCCCCACACCAGGGGAGTACGAGCAGTACTTC. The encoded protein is CASSPTPGEYEQYF.

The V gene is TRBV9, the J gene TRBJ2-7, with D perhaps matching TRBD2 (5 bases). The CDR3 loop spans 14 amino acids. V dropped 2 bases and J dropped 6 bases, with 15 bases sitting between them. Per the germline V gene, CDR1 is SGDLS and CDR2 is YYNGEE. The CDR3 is CASSVGVGGGEQYF. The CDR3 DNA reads TGTGCCAGCAGCGTGGGAGTTGGCGGCGGCGAGCAGTACTTC.

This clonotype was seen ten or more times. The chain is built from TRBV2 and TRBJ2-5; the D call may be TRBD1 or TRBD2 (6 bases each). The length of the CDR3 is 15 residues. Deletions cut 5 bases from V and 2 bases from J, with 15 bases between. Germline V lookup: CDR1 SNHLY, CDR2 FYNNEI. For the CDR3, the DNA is TGTGCCAGCAGTTACCTCCGGGGGCCGCAAGAGACCCAGTACTTC. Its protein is CASSYLRGPQETQYF.

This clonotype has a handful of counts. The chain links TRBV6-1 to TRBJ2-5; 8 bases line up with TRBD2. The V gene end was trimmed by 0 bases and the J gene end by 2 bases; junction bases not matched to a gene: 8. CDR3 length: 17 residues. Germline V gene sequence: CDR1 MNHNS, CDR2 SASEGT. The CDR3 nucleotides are TGTGCCAGCAGTGAAGCATGGGGTAGCGGGATACAAGAGACCCAGTACTTC. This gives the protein CASSEAWGSGIQETQYF.

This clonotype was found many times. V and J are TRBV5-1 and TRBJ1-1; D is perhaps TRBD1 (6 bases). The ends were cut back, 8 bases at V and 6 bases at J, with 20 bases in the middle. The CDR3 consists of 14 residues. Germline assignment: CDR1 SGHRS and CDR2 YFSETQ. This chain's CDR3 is CASKLTQGGAEAFF. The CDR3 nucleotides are TGCGCCAGTAAATTGACACAGGGAGGCGCTGAAGCTTTCTTT.

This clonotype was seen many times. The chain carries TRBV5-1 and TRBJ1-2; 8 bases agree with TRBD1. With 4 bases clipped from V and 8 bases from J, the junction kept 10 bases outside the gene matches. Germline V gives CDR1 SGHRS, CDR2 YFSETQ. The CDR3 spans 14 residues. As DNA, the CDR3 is TGCGCCAGCAGCACCCTAGGACAGGGAGGGGGCTACACCTTC. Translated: CASSTLGQGGGYTF.

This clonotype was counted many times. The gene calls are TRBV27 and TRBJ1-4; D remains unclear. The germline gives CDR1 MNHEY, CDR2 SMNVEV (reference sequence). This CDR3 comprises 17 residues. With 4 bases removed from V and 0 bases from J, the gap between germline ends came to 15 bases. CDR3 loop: CASSSTSGYATNEKLFF. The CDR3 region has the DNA TGTGCCAGCAGTTCAACTAGCGGATACGCAACTAATGAAAAACTGTTTTTT.

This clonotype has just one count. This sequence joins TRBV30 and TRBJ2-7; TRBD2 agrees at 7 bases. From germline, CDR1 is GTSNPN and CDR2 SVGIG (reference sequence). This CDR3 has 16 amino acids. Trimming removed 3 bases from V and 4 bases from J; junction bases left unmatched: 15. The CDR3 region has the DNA TGTGCCTGGAGAGAAATGGATGCGGGAGAGGGGTACGAGCAGTACTTC. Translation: CAWREMDAGEGYEQYF.